A single sample is the source of the 6 T cell receptor beta chains below, sequenced in a study of cytomegalovirus exposure and HLA in healthy donors. The study ran its PCR with 60 Vbeta and 13 Jbeta primers. Clones were read by immunoSEQ multiplex PCR, and TCRdb kept only the in-frame ones, dropping some. Of roughly 160,000 clones detected, around 80% appear once; the ten largest clones hold 0.95% to 1.5%. Input material: PBMCs. All receptors derive from a boy younger than 10 in good health and CMV-seronegative.

The gene calls are TRBV10-3 and TRBJ1-2; D perhaps matches TRBD1 (5 bases). There are 13 residues in the CDR3. Per germline, CDR1 ENHRY and CDR2 SYGVKD. Trimming pared 9 bases from V and 6 bases from J, leaving 17 bases between. CDR3 region: CAMGTGTGDGYTF. The CDR3, as DNA: TGTGCCATGGGAACAGGAACGGGGGATGGCTACACCTTC.

The V and J genes are TRBV9 and TRBJ2-1, with D possibly TRBD1 on 6 matching bases. Trimming removed 1 base at V and 6 bases at J, with 14 bases between. CDR1 is SGDLS, CDR2 YYNGEE, per germline. This CDR3 has 15 residues. CDR3 amino acids: CASSVLGKDSNEQFF. The CDR3 region has the DNA TGTGCCAGCAGCGTACTAGGGAAGGACAGCAATGAGCAGTTCTTC.

The chain employs TRBV7-2 and TRBJ1-2, with D possibly matching TRBD1 (6 bases). V was clipped by 5 bases and J by 6 bases, with 19 bases between them. The CDR3 is 15 amino acids. Germline lookup yields CDR1 SGHTA and CDR2 FQGNSA. The CDR3: CASSGPGGGWDGYTF. In DNA form, the CDR3 reads TGTGCCAGCAGCGGCCCGGGGGGGGGCTGGGATGGCTACACCTTC.

The V call is TRBV5-6, the J call TRBJ1-1; tentative D call: TRBD1 (5 bases). Germline V gene data show CDR1 as SGHDT and CDR2 as YYEEEE. This CDR3 region has 15 residues. Trimming shortened V by 4 bases and J by 0 bases, and 13 bases separated the two germline ends. CDR3 sequence: CASSVAGFLNTEAFF. CDR3 DNA: TGTGCCAGCAGCGTCGCAGGGTTTTTGAACACTGAAGCTTTCTTT.

The chain couples TRBV30 to TRBJ2-1; 7 positions match TRBD2. Germline V gene data show CDR1 as GTSNPN and CDR2 as SVGIG (reference sequence). V trimming: 4 bases; J trimming: 8 bases; junction bases outside the gene matches: 5. The CDR3 spans 12 residues. The CDR3 protein is CAWTGLVDEQFF. The DNA of the CDR3 is TGTGCCTGGACTGGACTAGTTGATGAGCAGTTCTTC.

J is TRBJ1-2 and V is TRBV19; 9 bases align to TRBD1. The CDR3 extends over 14 amino acids. The J segment lost 4 bases and the V segment lost 5 bases, leaving 5 bases of the junction unmatched. Per the germline V gene, CDR1 is LNHDA and CDR2 is SQIVND (reference sequence). The CDR3 loop reads CASSFRQGGYGYTF. Here the CDR3 DNA reads TGTGCCAGTAGTTTCCGACAGGGGGGCTATGGCTACACCTTC. The entire variable domain, with the rest obtained from reference TRBV19 and TRBJ1-2, is as follows: DGGITQSPKYLFRKEGQNVTLSCEQNLNHDAMYWYRQDPGQGLRLIYYSQIVNDFQKGDIAEGYSVSREKKESFPLTVTSAQKNPTAFYLCASSFRQGGYGYTFGSGTRLTVV.